The rows below give T cell receptor beta chains drawn from one sample of a study of blood T cell repertoires in COVID-19. Profiled with immunoSEQ multiplex PCR; TCRdb holds only in-frame clones, not every one. Altogether approximately 170,000 clones are present, around 83% being singletons, with the ten largest covering approximately 6.5%. What was sequenced was peripheral blood. Receptor source: an elderly woman in a cohort sampled during active or convalescent COVID-19. The CDR3 runs from the conserved cysteine through the conserved F or W. The D gene is left open where the match is weak. Part of the rows lack a size; the others show once, few, many or a class for expanded clones.

>.|TRBJ1-5|TRBV6-1|TRBD1
TGTGCCAGCAGTGAAGGCCGCGACAGGGGCGCAGATCAGCCCCAGCATTTT
CASSEGRDRGADQPQHF
>.|TRBJ2-3|TRBV7-9|.
TGTGCCAGCAGCTGGGAGGGGGGCCGCACAGATACGCAGTATTTT
CASSWEGGRTDTQYF
>.|TRBJ2-2|TRBV3-1/TRBV3-2|.
TGTGCCAGCAGCCAGAGGACCGGGGAGCTGTTTTTT
CASSQRTGELFF
>.|TRBJ2-1|TRBV2|.
TGTGCCAGCAGTGTGGGGCGATCGCAGTTCTTC
CASSVGRSQFF
>once|TRBJ1-4|TRBV6-5|.
TGTGCCAGCAGTCCGGGGACAACTAATGAAAAACTGTTTTTT
CASSPGTTNEKLFF
>.|TRBJ1-3|TRBV30|.
TGTGCCTGGACAGACATCTTACGTCGTGGAAACACCATATATTTT
CAWTDILRRGNTIYF
>.|TRBJ2-1|TRBV19|TRBD2
TGTGCCAGTCGAGCGGGAGGCTCCTACAATGAGCAGTTCTTC
CASRAGGSYNEQFF
>.|TRBJ1-5|TRBV30|TRBD1
TGTGCCTGGAGGCAGGGACAGGACAATCAGCCCCAGCATTTT
CAWRQGQDNQPQHF
>.|TRBJ1-1|TRBV28|.
TGTGCCAGCAGTCCCGGGACACCGAACACTGAAGCTTTCTTT
CASSPGTPNTEAFF
>few|TRBJ1-2|TRBV29-1|TRBD1
TGCAGCGTCCCATACGGGACAGGACGGCGAAATGACTACACCTTC
CSVPYGTGRRNDYTF
>.|TRBJ1-4|TRBV6-1|.
TGTGCCAGCAGTGAACTGGGCAGGGGAAACGAAAAACTGTTTTTT
CASSELGRGNEKLFF
>.|TRBJ1-4|TRBV10-1|.
TGCGCCAGCAATCGGGCTGCCCCAGGGGAAAAACTGTTTTTT
CASNRAAPGEKLFF
>.|TRBJ2-5|TRBV6-5|TRBD2
TGTGCCAGCAGTTTCAGCCTAGCGGACCAAGAGACCCAGTACTTC
CASSFSLADQETQYF
>.|TRBJ1-5|TRBV2|.
TGTGCCAGCAGTGACAGGGGCCTTAGCAATCAGCCCCAGCATTTT
CASSDRGLSNQPQHF
>.|TRBJ2-3|TRBV15|.
TGTGCCACCAGCAAACTTAGCACAGATACGCAGTATTTT
CATSKLSTDTQYF
>.|TRBJ2-1|TRBV10-3|.
TGTGCCATCAGTGATCAGCGATACAATGAGCAGTTCTTC
CAISDQRYNEQFF
>few|TRBJ1-6|TRBV27|.
TGTGCCAGCAGGTCGGGGCTGCGGGAGTCACCCCTCCACTTT
CASRSGLRESPLHF
>.|TRBJ1-4|TRBV28|TRBD1
TGTGCCAGCACATACTCGGGACAGGGTTTGCCTAGGGAAAAACTGTTTTTT
CASTYSGQGLPREKLFF
>.|TRBJ2-1|TRBV7-9|TRBD2
TGTGCCAGCAGCACCGGACTAGCGGGGGGGCCGGTTGAGCAGTTCTTC
CASSTGLAGGPVEQFF
>few|TRBJ1-1|TRBV19|TRBD1
TGTGCCAGTAGTATCGAAGGGACAGGAATAAACACTGAAGCTTTCTTT
CASSIEGTGINTEAFF
>.|TRBJ1-5|TRBV2|.
TGTGCCAGCAGTGAAGCGGGCGCACTTAGCAATCAGCCCCAGCATTTT
CASSEAGALSNQPQHF
>.|TRBJ2-1|TRBV5-1|TRBD2
TGCGCCAGCAGCAATTCGACTAGCGGATACAATGAGCAGTTCTTC
CASSNSTSGYNEQFF
>.|TRBJ1-3|TRBV18|TRBD1
TGTGCCAGCTCACGTATCCGGGACAGCAAACCTTTCCTCTCTGGAAACACCATATATTTT
CASSRIRDSKPFLSGNTIYF
>.|TRBJ2-3|TRBV9|.
TGTGCCAGCAGCGTAAGACTCGAGGACAGCAACTTTCTTTGGGATACGCAGTATTTT
CASSVRLEDSNFLWDTQYF
>.|TRBJ1-6|TRBV27|.
TGTGCCAGCAGTTTATCGTACAGGGTAGGTTCACCCCTCCACTTT
CASSLSYRVGSPLHF
>.|TRBJ2-7|TRBV28|TRBD1
TGTGCCAGCAGCAGGACAGGGTATTTCTACGAGCAGTACTTC
CASSRTGYFYEQYF
>once|TRBJ2-3|TRBV9|TRBD1
TGTGCCAGCAGCCGACAGGGTATTCGCACAGATACGCAGTATTTT
CASSRQGIRTDTQYF
>.|TRBJ2-2|TRBV7-2|.
TGTGCCAGCAGCTTGGGTCTCAGCGGGTCGTACACCGGGGAGCTGTTTTTT
CASSLGLSGSYTGELFF
>.|TRBJ2-2|TRBV5-4|.
TGTGCCAGCAGCTTCCGCCATGACTTCCTGAACACCGGGGAGCTGTTTTTT
CASSFRHDFLNTGELFF
>.|TRBJ2-3|TRBV5-1|TRBD2
TGCGCCAGCAGCTTGGGGACTAGCGGGCAGGGGGATACGCAGTATTTT
CASSLGTSGQGDTQYF
>.|TRBJ1-6|TRBV5-4|TRBD1
TGTGCCAGCAGCTGGGACAGGGTGAATTCACCCCTCCACTTT
CASSWDRVNSPLHF
>.|TRBJ2-5|TRBV5-4|.
TGTGCCAGCAGCTTGGGGAGCGGGCAAGAGACCCAGTACTTC
CASSLGSGQETQYF
>.|TRBJ2-5|TRBV29-1|.
TGCAGCGTTGAAGATAGAAGCGGAAAAGAGACCCAGTACTTC
CSVEDRSGKETQYF
>once|TRBJ1-2|TRBV6-5|TRBD1
TGTGCCAGCAGTTTCGGGACAGGGGATGGCTACACCTTC
CASSFGTGDGYTF
>.|TRBJ1-6|TRBV6-5|.
TGTGCCAGCAGTACAGGTCGCAATTCACCCCTCCACTTT
CASSTGRNSPLHF
>.|TRBJ2-5|TRBV18|.
TGTGCCAGCTCACCGACAGAGACGTACCAAGAGACCCAGTACTTC
CASSPTETYQETQYF
>.|TRBJ2-1|TRBV6-4|TRBD1
TGTGCCAGCAGTGACCTTCATGGGACAGGGGTCGAAGAGCAGTTCTTC
CASSDLHGTGVEEQFF
>few|TRBJ2-1|TRBV28|TRBD2
TGTGCCAGCAGCCCTTGGGGACTAGGGGATTACAATGAGCAGTTCTTC
CASSPWGLGDYNEQFF
>once|TRBJ2-5|TRBV27|TRBD1
TGTGCCAGCACTCGTCTGGGGGACAGGGGGCGGGGGACCCAGTACTTC
CASTRLGDRGRGTQYF